This TCR beta chain was captured in a study of human T cells and chemical hapten exposure. On the study more broadly: Patients additionally received therapeutic doses of diphenylcyclopropenone on the scalp once a week, and this continued throughout the approximately 25-week study.

Time point noted: patch test 2, 6 weeks after DPC sensitization. Documented treatment: therapeutic diphenylcyclopropenone sensitization with weekly scalp DPC. Unseparated into fractions, whole blood served as the source from which total RNA was extracted. Overall study findings and caveats: It was expanded TCRs that formed significantly more large CDR3 similarity clusters than controls did.

TCRdb re-called the RACE reads with MiXCR, one entry per CDR3 protein. Among some 88,000 distinct CDR3 sequences listed, roughly 9.6% were seen once. Turning to this clonotype: The antigen remains unidentified.

The germline CDR1 and CDR2 sequences are SEHNR and FQNEAQ (reference sequence). CDR3 size: 16 residues. Trimming took off 3 bases at V and 6 bases at J, with 18 bases between the two ends. The V call is TRBV7-9, the J call TRBJ2-1; possibly TRBD1 or TRBD2 for D (6 bases each). The sequence was collected from a man aged 35-49 years with alopecia areata. Some clones in this sample may be carry-over from other donors' samples. Here the sequenced sample was whole blood, taken in connection with sensitization to the hapten diphenylcyclopropenone (DPC). CDR3 loop: CASSFPEGGLGNEQFF. The CDR3, as DNA: TGTGCCAGCAGCTTTCCAGAGGGGGGTCTAGGCAATGAGCAGTTCTTC. The full variable domain, in which reference TRBV7-9 and TRBJ2-1 provide the parts outside the CDR3, is DTGVSQNPRHKITKRGQNVTFRCDPISEHNRLYWYRQTLGQGPEFLTYFQNEAQLEKSRLLSDRFSAERPKGSFSTLEIQRTEQGDSAMYLCASSFPEGGLGNEQFFGPGTRLTVL.